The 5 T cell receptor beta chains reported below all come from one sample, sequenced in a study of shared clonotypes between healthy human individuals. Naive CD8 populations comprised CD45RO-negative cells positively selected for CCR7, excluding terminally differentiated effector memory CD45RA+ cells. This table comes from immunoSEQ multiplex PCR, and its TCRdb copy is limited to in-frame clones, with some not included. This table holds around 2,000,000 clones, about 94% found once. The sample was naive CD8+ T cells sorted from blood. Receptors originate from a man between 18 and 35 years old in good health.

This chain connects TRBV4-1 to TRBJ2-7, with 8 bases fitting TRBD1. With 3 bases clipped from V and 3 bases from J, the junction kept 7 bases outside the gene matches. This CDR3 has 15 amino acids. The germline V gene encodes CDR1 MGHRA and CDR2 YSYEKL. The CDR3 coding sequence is TGCGCCAGCAGCCATCGGGGGACAGGAAACTACGAGCAGTACTTC. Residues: CASSHRGTGNYEQYF.

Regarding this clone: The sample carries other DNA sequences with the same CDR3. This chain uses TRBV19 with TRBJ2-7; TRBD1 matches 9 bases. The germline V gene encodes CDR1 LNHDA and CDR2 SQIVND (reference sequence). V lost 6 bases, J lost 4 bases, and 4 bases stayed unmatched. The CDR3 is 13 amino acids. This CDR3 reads CASSIQGAYEQYF. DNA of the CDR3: TGTGCCAGTAGCATACAGGGGGCATACGAGCAGTACTTC. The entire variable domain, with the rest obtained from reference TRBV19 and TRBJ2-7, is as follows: DGGITQSPKYLFRKEGQNVTLSCEQNLNHDAMYWYRQDPGQGLRLIYYSQIVNDFQKGDIAEGYSVSREKKESFPLTVTSAQKNPTAFYLCASSIQGAYEQYFGPGTRLTVT.

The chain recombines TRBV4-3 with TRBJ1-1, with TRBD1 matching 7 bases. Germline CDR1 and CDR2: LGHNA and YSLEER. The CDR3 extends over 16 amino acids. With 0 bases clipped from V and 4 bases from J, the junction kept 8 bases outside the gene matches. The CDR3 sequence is CASSQDVGGGGTEAFF. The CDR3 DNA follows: TGCGCCAGCAGCCAAGACGTAGGGGGCGGAGGCACTGAAGCTTTCTTT.

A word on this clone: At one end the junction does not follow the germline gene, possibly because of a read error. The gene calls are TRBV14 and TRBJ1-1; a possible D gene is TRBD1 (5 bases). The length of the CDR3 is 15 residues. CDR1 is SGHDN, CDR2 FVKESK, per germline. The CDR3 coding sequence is TGTGCCAGCAGCCTGGGCCCCGGGACCGCCTTTGAAACTTTCTTT. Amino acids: CASSLGPGTAFETFF.

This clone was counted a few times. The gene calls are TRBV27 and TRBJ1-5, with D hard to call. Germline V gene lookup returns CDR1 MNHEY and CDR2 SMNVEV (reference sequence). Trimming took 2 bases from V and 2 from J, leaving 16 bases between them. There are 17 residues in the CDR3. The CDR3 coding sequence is TGTGCCAGCAGTTTAATCGGCGTCACTGGCGGCAATCAGCCCCAGCATTTT. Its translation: CASSLIGVTGGNQPQHF.